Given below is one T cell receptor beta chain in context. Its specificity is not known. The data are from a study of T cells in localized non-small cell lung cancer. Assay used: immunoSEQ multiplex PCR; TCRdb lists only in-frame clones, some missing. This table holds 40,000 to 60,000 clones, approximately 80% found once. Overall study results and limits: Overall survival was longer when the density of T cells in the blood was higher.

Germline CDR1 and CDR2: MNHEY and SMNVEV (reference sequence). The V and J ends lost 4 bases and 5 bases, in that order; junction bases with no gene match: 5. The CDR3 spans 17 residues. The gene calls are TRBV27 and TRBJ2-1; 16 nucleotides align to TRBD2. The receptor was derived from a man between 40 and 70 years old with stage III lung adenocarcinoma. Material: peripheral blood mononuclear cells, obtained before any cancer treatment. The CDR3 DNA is TGTGCCAGCAGTTCGGGACTAGCGGGGGGGCCAAACAATGAGCAGTTCTTC. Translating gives CASSSGLAGGPNNEQFF.